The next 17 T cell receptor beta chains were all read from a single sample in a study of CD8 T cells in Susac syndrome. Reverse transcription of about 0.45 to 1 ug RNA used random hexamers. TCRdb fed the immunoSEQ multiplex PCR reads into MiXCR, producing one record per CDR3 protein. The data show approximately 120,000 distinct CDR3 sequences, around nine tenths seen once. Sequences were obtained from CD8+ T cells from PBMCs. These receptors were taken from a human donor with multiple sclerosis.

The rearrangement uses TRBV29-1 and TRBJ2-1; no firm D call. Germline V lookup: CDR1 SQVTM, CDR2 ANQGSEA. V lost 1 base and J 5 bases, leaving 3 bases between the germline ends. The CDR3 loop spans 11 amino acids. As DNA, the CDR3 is TGCAGCGTTGAAGCTCACAATGAGCAGTTCTTC. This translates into CSVEAHNEQFF.

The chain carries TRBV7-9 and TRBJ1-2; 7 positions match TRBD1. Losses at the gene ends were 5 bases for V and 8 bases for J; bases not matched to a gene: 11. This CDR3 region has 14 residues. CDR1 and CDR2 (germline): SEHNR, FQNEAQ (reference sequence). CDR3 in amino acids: CASSARGGWLGYTF. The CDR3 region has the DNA TGTGCCAGCAGCGCCAGAGGGGGCTGGCTGGGCTACACCTTC.

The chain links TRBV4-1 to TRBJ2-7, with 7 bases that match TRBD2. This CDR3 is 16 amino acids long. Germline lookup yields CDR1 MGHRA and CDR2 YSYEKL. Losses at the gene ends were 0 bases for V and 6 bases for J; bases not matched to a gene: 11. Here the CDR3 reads CASSQDGGEGRVEQYF. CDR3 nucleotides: TGCGCCAGCAGCCAAGATGGGGGGGAGGGCCGCGTCGAGCAGTACTTC.

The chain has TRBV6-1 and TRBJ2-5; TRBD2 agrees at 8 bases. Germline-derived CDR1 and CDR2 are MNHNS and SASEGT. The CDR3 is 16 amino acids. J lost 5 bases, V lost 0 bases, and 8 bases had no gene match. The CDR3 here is CASSEAIAGLEETQYF. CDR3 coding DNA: TGTGCCAGCAGTGAAGCAATAGCGGGGTTAGAGGAGACCCAGTACTTC.

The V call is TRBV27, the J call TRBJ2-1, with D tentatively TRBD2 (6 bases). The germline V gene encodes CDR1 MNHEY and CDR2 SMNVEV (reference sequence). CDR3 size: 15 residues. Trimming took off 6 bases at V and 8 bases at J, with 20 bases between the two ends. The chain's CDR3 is CASRARSLSGDEQFF. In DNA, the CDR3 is TGTGCCAGCAGGGCGAGGTCGCTTAGCGGCGATGAGCAGTTCTTC.

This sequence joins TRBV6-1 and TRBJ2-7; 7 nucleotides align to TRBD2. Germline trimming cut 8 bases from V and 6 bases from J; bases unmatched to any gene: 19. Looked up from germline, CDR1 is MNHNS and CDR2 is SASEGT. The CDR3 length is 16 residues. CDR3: CASSHGRQGVVGEQYF. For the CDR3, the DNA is TGTGCCAGCTCGCACGGGAGGCAGGGAGTAGTCGGCGAGCAGTACTTC.

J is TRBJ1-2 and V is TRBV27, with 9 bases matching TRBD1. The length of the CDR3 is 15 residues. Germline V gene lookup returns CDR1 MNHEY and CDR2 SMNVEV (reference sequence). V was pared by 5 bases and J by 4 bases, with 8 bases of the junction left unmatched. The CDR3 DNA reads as TGTGCCAGCAGTCCGTGGACAGGGGAATTCTATGGCTACACCTTC. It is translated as CASSPWTGEFYGYTF.

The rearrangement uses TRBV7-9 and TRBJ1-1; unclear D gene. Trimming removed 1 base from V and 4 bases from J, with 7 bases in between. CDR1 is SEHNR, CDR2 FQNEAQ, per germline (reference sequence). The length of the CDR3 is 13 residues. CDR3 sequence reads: CASSLVQSTEAFF. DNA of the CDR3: TGTGCCAGCAGCTTAGTGCAGAGCACTGAAGCTTTCTTT.

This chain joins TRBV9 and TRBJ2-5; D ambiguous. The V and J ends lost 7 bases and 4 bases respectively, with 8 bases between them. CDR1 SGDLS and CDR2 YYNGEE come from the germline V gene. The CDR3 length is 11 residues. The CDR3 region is CASLWRETQYF. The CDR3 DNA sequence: TGTGCCAGCCTTTGGCGAGAGACCCAGTACTTC.

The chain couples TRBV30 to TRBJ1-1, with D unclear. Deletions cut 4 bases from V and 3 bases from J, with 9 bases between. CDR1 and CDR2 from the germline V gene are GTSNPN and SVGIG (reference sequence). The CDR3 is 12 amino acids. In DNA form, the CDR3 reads TGTGCCTGGACGGTTGGGGACACTGAAGCTTTCTTT. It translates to CAWTVGDTEAFF.

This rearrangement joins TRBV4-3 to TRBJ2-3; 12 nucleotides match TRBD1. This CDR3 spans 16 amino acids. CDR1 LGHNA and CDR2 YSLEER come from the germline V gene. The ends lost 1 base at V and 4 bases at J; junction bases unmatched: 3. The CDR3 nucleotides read TGCGCCAGCAGCCAAGTGGGACAGGGGGCCGCAGATACGCAGTATTTT. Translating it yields CASSQVGQGAADTQYF.

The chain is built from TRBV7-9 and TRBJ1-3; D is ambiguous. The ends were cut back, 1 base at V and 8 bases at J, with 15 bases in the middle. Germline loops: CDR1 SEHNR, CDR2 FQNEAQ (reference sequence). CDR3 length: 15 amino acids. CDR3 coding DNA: TGTGCCAGCAGCTTAGGAATCGGTCCCGGGGACACCATATATTTT. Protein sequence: CASSLGIGPGDTIYF.

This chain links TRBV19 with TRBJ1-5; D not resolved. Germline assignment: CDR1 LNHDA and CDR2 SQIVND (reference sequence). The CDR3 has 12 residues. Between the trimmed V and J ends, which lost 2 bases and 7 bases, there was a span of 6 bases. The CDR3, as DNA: TGTGCCAGTAGTATAATTCGACAGCCCCAGCATTTT. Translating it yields CASSIIRQPQHF.

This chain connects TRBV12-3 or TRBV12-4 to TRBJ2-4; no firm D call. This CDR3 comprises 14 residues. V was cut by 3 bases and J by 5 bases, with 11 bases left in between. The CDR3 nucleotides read TGTGCCAGCAGTTTCGTGGGGTTCGAAAACATTCAGTACTTC. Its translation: CASSFVGFENIQYF.

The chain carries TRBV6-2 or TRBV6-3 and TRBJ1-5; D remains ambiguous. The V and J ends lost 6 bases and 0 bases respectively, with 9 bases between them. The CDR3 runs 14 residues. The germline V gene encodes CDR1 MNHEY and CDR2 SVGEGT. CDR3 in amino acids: CASSIGLSNQPQHF. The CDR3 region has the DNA TGTGCCAGCAGCATAGGGCTTAGCAATCAGCCCCAGCATTTT.

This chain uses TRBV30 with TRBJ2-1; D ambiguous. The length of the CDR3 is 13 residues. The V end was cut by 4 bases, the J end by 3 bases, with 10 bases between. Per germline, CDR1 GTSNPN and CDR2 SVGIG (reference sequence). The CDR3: CAWTVGGYNEQFF. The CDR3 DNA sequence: TGTGCCTGGACCGTGGGTGGCTACAATGAGCAGTTCTTC.

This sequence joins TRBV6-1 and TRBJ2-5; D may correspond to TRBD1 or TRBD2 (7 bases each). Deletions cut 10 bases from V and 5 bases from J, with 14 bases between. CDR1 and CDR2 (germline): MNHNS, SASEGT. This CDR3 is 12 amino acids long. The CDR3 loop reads CAIRGGSETQYF. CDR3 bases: TGTGCCATCAGGGGGGGATCGGAGACCCAGTACTTC.